What follows are 30 T cell receptor beta chains derived from one specimen sequenced in a study of graft-versus-host responses after intestinal transplantation. This table comes from immunoSEQ multiplex PCR, and its TCRdb copy is limited to in-frame clones, with some not included. The profile shows around 7,000 clones, under 70% of them singletons. To release intraepithelial and lamina propria lymphocytes, the graft tissue was processed. Sequenced here: ileum tissue, sampled roughly 50 days after transplant. These receptors originate from a human patient who received an intestinal transplant, so some T cells may come from the graft donor.

CDR3 amino acids: CASSVGSWRGVSEKLFF. DNA for the CDR3: TGTGCCAGCAGCGTAGGTTCCTGGCGGGGTGTTTCGGAAAAACTGTTTTTT. The chain carries TRBV9 and TRBJ1-4; no clear D. This CDR3 spans 17 amino acids. V was cut by 0 bases and J by 8 bases, with 20 bases left in between. Per germline, CDR1 SGDLS and CDR2 YYNGEE.

This clone was picked up one time. The chain carries TRBV6-1 and TRBJ2-1, with TRBD2 as a possible D gene (6 bases). The CDR3 has 12 amino acids. V gave up 4 bases and J gave up 9 bases, with 10 bases separating them. Germline loops: CDR1 MNHNS, CDR2 SASEGT. CDR3: CASSVRGSEQFF. The CDR3 DNA reads TGTGCCAGCAGTGTACGGGGGAGTGAGCAGTTCTTC.

The CDR3 loop reads CASSTRTSGGETQYF. In DNA form, the CDR3 reads TGTGCCAGCAGTACCAGGACTAGCGGGGGAGAGACCCAGTACTTC. This rearrangement joins TRBV25-1 to TRBJ2-5; 13 nucleotides align to TRBD2. Germline CDR1 MGHDK, CDR2 SYGVNS. The junction had 4 bases not matched to a gene; V was cut back by 5 bases and J by 4 bases. The CDR3 has 15 residues.

The rearrangement links TRBV6-1 to TRBJ1-5; D gene uncertain. The CDR3 spans 13 residues. CDR1 and CDR2 (germline): MNHNS, SASEGT. Trimming took 5 bases from V and 6 from J, leaving 11 bases between them. The CDR3 spells CASSTSGRQPQHF. CDR3 DNA sequence: TGTGCCAGCAGTACCAGTGGGCGTCAGCCCCAGCATTTT.

The rearrangement uses TRBV7-9 and TRBJ2-3, with unresolved D. V dropped 4 bases and J dropped 5 bases, with 4 bases sitting between them. The germline gives CDR1 SEHNR, CDR2 FQNEAQ (reference sequence). CDR3 size: 11 residues. CDR3 DNA sequence: TGTGCCAGCAGCTCAAAAGATACGCAGTATTTT. Translated, it gives CASSSKDTQYF.

The table lists this clone with a few counts. The chain couples TRBV6-4 to TRBJ2-1; the D gene is possibly TRBD1 (6 bases). Deletions cut 3 bases from V and 3 bases from J, with 15 bases between. The CDR3 is 16 residues long. Germline V gives CDR1 MRHNA, CDR2 SNTAGT. The CDR3 region has the DNA TGTGCCAGCAGTGAAGGGACAAGACCATACTACAATGAGCAGTTCTTC. Amino acids: CASSEGTRPYYNEQFF.

This clone turned up a few times. The chain links TRBV28 to TRBJ2-3; 9 bases line up with TRBD1. Germline CDR1 reads MDHEN; CDR2 reads SYDVKM. The CDR3 runs to 14 residues. The junction had 5 bases not matched to a gene; V was cut back by 5 bases and J by 5 bases. The chain's CDR3 is CASSPDRGKDTQYF. The CDR3 DNA follows: TGTGCCAGCAGTCCGGACAGGGGTAAAGATACGCAGTATTTT.

The chain carries TRBV6-5 and TRBJ1-2; 10 bases line up with TRBD1. The CDR3 runs 14 residues. Per germline, CDR1 MNHEY and CDR2 SVGAGI. The V segment lost 5 bases and the J segment 4 bases; nucleotides outside the gene matches: 4. The CDR3 DNA is TGTGCCAGCAGTGAAAGGACAGGGGGCTATGGCTACACCTTC. This codes for CASSERTGGYGYTF.

This clone occurred once. The chain is built from TRBV15 and TRBJ2-2; the D gene is possibly TRBD1 (6 bases). V dropped 5 bases and J dropped 1 base, with 14 bases sitting between them. This CDR3 has 16 amino acids. Germline V CDR1 and CDR2: LNHNV, YYDKDF (reference sequence). CDR3 amino acids: CATSPLGTMNTGELFF. The CDR3, as DNA: TGTGCCACCAGCCCATTGGGGACAATGAACACCGGGGAGCTGTTTTTT.

This clone appeared a single time. The genes are TRBV4-1 and TRBJ2-1; 7 bases match TRBD2. Germline CDR1 is MGHRA and CDR2 is YSYEKL. The V and J ends lost 0 bases and 7 bases, in that order; junction bases with no gene match: 6. CDR3 size: 15 residues. Here the CDR3 reads CASSQEWGGGNEQFF. The CDR3 nucleotides are TGCGCCAGCAGCCAAGAGTGGGGGGGTGGGAATGAGCAGTTCTTC.

V gene TRBV6-1 combines with J gene TRBJ2-7, with D unresolved. Trimming took off 0 bases at V and 0 bases at J, with 18 bases between the two ends. Germline assignment: CDR1 MNHNS and CDR2 SASEGT. This CDR3 is 18 amino acids long. For the CDR3, the DNA is TGTGCCAGCAGTGAAGCGCCGTCAGGTCTAACCTCCTCCTACGAGCAGTACGTC. Encoded protein: CASSEAPSGLTSSYEQYV.

This rearrangement joins TRBV7-8 to TRBJ1-1, with TRBD1 as a possible D gene (5 bases). The CDR3 extends over 14 amino acids. Per the germline V gene, CDR1 is SGHVS and CDR2 is FQNEAQ. Trimming took 6 bases from V and 0 from J, leaving 11 bases between them. CDR3 bases: TGTGCCAGCAGGGTCGCAGGGCTGAACACTGAAGCTTTCTTT. It translates to CASRVAGLNTEAFF.

The V and J genes are TRBV30 and TRBJ2-2, with 11 bases aligning to TRBD2. CDR1 is GTSNPN, CDR2 SVGIG, per germline (reference sequence). Trimming took 2 bases from V and 6 from J; bases not matched to a gene: 5. The CDR3 loop spans 15 amino acids. The CDR3 DNA reads TGTGCCTGGAGTTTAGCGGGGGGGCTTGCCGGGGAGCTGTTTTTT. Translating gives CAWSLAGGLAGELFF.

The chain recombines TRBV5-1 with TRBJ1-4, with D perhaps matching TRBD1 (6 bases). V lost 0 bases and J lost 1, with 19 bases in between. Per germline, CDR1 SGHRS and CDR2 YFSETQ. CDR3 length equals 19 residues. DNA of the CDR3: TGCGCCAGCAGCTTGGTTGTTCGAGCAGGGGCTAGAACTAATGAAAAACTGTTTTTT. Translating it yields CASSLVVRAGARTNEKLFF. Variable domain in full (rest from reference TRBV5-1 and TRBJ1-4): KAGVTQTPRYLIKTRGQQVTLSCSPISGHRSVSWYQQTPGQGLQFLFEYFSETQRNKGNFPGRFSGRQFSNSRSEMNVSTLELGDSALYLCASSLVVRAGARTNEKLFFGSGTQLSVL.

This clone was picked up one time. The V and J genes are TRBV4-1 and TRBJ1-5; the match to TRBD1 covers 11 bases. V was pared by 0 bases and J by 7 bases, with 8 bases of the junction left unmatched. The germline V gene has CDR1 MGHRA and CDR2 YSYEKL. This CDR3 contains 17 residues. The CDR3 reads CASSQDPRDRGWQPQHF. CDR3 nucleotide sequence: TGCGCCAGCAGCCAAGATCCGCGGGACAGGGGGTGGCAGCCCCAGCATTTT.

The DNA for the CDR3 is TGTGCCAGCAGCTTAGAAGTCAGAACTAACTATGGCTACACCTTC. The encoded protein is CASSLEVRTNYGYTF. This chain links TRBV7-9 with TRBJ1-2, with D unresolved. This CDR3 comprises 15 residues. Germline V lookup: CDR1 SEHNR, CDR2 FQNEAQ (reference sequence). Trimming stripped 1 base from V and 0 bases from J, with 9 bases between. The complete variable domain, with remaining parts taken from reference TRBV7-9 and TRBJ1-2, reads DTGVSQNPRHKITKRGQNVTFRCDPISEHNRLYWYRQTLGQGPEFLTYFQNEAQLEKSRLLSDRFSAERPKGSFSTLEIQRTEQGDSAMYLCASSLEVRTNYGYTFGSGTRLTVV.

This clone has just a few counts. V usage is TRBV6-4 and J usage is TRBJ2-3, with 8 bases fitting TRBD2. Trimming at V came to 0 bases and at J to 2 bases, leaving 13 bases not matched to a gene. The CDR3 spans 19 residues. Germline CDR1 is MRHNA and CDR2 is SNTAGT. Here the CDR3 DNA reads TGTGCCAGCAGTGACTCTGACTTGGCTAGCGGGCGCCCCACAGATACGCAGTATTTT. The encoded protein is CASSDSDLASGRPTDTQYF.

J is TRBJ2-7 and V is TRBV28; D is unresolved. The V gene's germline CDR1 is MDHEN and CDR2 SYDVKM. Trimming left V 3 bases short and J 3 bases short, with 9 bases between. This CDR3 is 13 amino acids long. The CDR3 protein is CASSFHGYYEQYF. The DNA for the CDR3 is TGTGCCAGCAGTTTTCACGGTTACTACGAGCAGTACTTC.

The gene calls are TRBV29-1 and TRBJ2-5; D ambiguous. V gave up 8 bases and J gave up 2 bases, with 9 bases separating them. The CDR3 runs 11 residues. CDR1 is SQVTM and CDR2 is ANQGSEA in the germline V gene. CDR3: CSHQDQETQYF. In DNA form, the CDR3 reads TGCAGCCATCAGGATCAAGAGACCCAGTACTTC.

The V and J genes are TRBV15 and TRBJ2-3, with a possible D match to TRBD2 (6 bases). Germline V gives CDR1 LNHNV, CDR2 YYDKDF (reference sequence). V was trimmed by 4 bases and J by 3 bases, leaving 23 bases between them. The CDR3 runs 18 residues. The CDR3 DNA reads as TGTGCCACCAGCACCCCTGCGGCGGGACGGGTAACGACAGATACGCAGTATTTT. Translated, it gives CATSTPAAGRVTTDTQYF. The variable domain in full, completed from reference TRBV15 and TRBJ2-3, reads DAMVIQNPRYQVTQFGKPVTLSCSQTLNHNVMYWYQQKSSQAPKLLFHYYDKDFNNEADTPDNFQSRRPNTSFCFLDIRSPGLGDTAMYLCATSTPAAGRVTTDTQYFGPGTRLTVL.

The rearrangement joins TRBV5-6 to TRBJ2-1; 7 bases fit TRBD1. The CDR3 runs to 13 residues. Germline lookup yields CDR1 SGHDT and CDR2 YYEEEE. The V and J ends lost 1 base and 9 bases, in that order; junction bases with no gene match: 4. Here the CDR3 reads CASSLSAGGEQFF. CDR3 bases: TGTGCCAGCAGCTTGTCGGCAGGGGGTGAGCAGTTCTTC.

CDR3 region: CASSPNRGGTEAFF. CDR3 sequence (DNA): TGTGCCAGCAGTCCAAACAGGGGAGGCACTGAAGCTTTCTTT. This chain connects TRBV13 to TRBJ1-1, with 7 bases lining up with TRBD1. V gave up 6 bases and J gave up 4 bases; unmatched junction bases: 8. The germline CDR1 and CDR2 sequences are PRHDT and FYEKMQ (reference sequence). The CDR3 has 14 residues.

The chain recombines TRBV2 with TRBJ1-3, with D maybe TRBD1 (6 bases). The length of the CDR3 is 13 residues. CDR1 is SNHLY and CDR2 is FYNNEI in the germline V gene. Trimming took off 8 bases at V and 3 bases at J, with 11 bases between the two ends. The CDR3 here is CASLYRVGNTIYF. In nucleotides, the CDR3 is TGTGCCAGCCTGTACAGGGTTGGAAACACCATATATTTT.

The rearrangement joins TRBV28 to TRBJ1-1; D is unclear. Trimming pared 10 bases from V and 4 bases from J, leaving 4 bases between. The CDR3 extends over 9 amino acids. The germline gives CDR1 MDHEN, CDR2 SYDVKM. The chain's CDR3 is CATGTEAFF. The CDR3 region has the DNA TGTGCCACCGGCACTGAAGCTTTCTTT.

J is TRBJ2-5 and V is TRBV15; D is ambiguous. The CDR3 is 16 residues long. Germline CDR1 is LNHNV and CDR2 is YYDKDF (reference sequence). V lost 0 bases and J 2 bases, leaving 13 bases between the germline ends. The CDR3, as DNA: TGTGCCACCAGCAGAGACAGACAAGCCGCGCAAGAGACCCAGTACTTC. It is translated as CATSRDRQAAQETQYF.

This clone was recorded once. The chain couples TRBV9 to TRBJ2-3, with D perhaps TRBD1 (6 bases). V lost 4 bases and J 0 bases, leaving 12 bases between the germline ends. Germline assignment: CDR1 SGDLS and CDR2 YYNGEE. This CDR3 contains 15 residues. The CDR3 protein is CASSKTGSSTDTQYF. CDR3 in DNA: TGTGCCAGCAGCAAGACAGGATCTAGCACAGATACGCAGTATTTT.

This clone was observed a few times. The CDR3 reads CASSFETSSSLDTQYF. The CDR3 DNA sequence: TGTGCCAGCAGTTTTGAGACTAGCTCTTCTCTGGATACGCAGTATTTT. The chain joins TRBV28 to TRBJ2-3; 7 bases are shared with TRBD2. V shed 3 bases and J 6 bases; nucleotides not matched to a gene: 12. There are 16 residues in the CDR3. From germline, CDR1 is MDHEN and CDR2 SYDVKM. The full variable domain, with the rest looked up from reference TRBV28 and TRBJ2-3, is DVKVTQSSRYLVKRTGEKVFLECVQDMDHENMFWYRQDPGLGLRLIYFSYDVKMKEKGDIPEGYSVSREKKERFSLILESASTNQTSMYLCASSFETSSSLDTQYFGPGTRLTVL.

The chain combines TRBV19 with TRBJ1-5; D is ambiguous. The V gene lost 5 bases and the J gene lost 3 bases, with 17 bases spanning the gap. The CDR3 has 16 amino acids. CDR1 and CDR2 (germline): LNHDA, SQIVND (reference sequence). CDR3 in DNA: TGTGCCAGTAGTCCCCTCCGGGAAGGGATCAATCAGCCCCAGCATTTT. It codes for CASSPLREGINQPQHF. The full variable domain, with the rest looked up from reference TRBV19 and TRBJ1-5, is DGGITQSPKYLFRKEGQNVTLSCEQNLNHDAMYWYRQDPGQGLRLIYYSQIVNDFQKGDIAEGYSVSREKKESFPLTVTSAQKNPTAFYLCASSPLREGINQPQHFGDGTRLSIL.

About this clone itself: At one of its ends the junction is not consistent with the germline gene, which may arise from a read error. This chain joins TRBV7-7 and TRBJ1-1; 8 bases are a match to TRBD1. Germline loops: CDR1 SSHAT, CDR2 FNYEAQ (reference sequence). There are 17 residues in the CDR3. This chain's CDR3 is CASSYRRDRRSNTEAFF. In nucleotides, the CDR3 is TGTGCTAGCAGCTACCGCCGGGACAGGAGGTCGAACACTGAAGCTTTCTTT.

The chain joins TRBV7-2 to TRBJ1-1; possibly TRBD1 for D (5 bases). V was clipped by 4 bases and J by 5 bases, with 11 bases between them. CDR1 and CDR2 (germline): SGHTA, FQGNSA. The CDR3 is 13 amino acids. The CDR3 DNA follows: TGTGCCAGCAGCTCTCAGGGCGGAACTGAAGCTTTCTTT. This codes for CASSSQGGTEAFF.